This entry concerns a single T cell receptor (beta chain). This clonotype was seen repeatedly, ten times or more. The antigen it recognizes is unknown. Per-nucleotide qualities are absent, and no much larger clonotype sits a single base away. What this sample's time point label stands for: newly diagnosed GD, antithyroid drugs for less than 3 months. For both TCR sequencing and RNA sequencing, RNA was extracted from PBMCs in TRIzol. Graves' disease was diagnosed according to American Thyroid Association guidelines. Patients were recruited from an endocrinology department in Xi'an, China. From each patient, nine milliliters of peripheral blood was collected into an EDTA anticoagulant tube. Ficoll Paque Plus density gradient separation was used to isolate PBMCs, and no additional T cell sorting was done. RNA quality was checked with an Agilent 2100 Bioanalyzer and agarose gel, and concentration with a NanoDrop 2000.

These data belong to a study of regulatory T cells in long-lasting Graves disease (TCRdb year 2021). Describing the broader study: In the newly diagnosed Graves' disease group, patients had been taking antithyroid drugs for less than 3 months. The study was conducted in China and was registered as a clinical trial. A total of roughly 35 samples underwent TCR sequencing: about 13 from persistent and about 20 from newly diagnosed Graves' disease patients. Persistent Graves' disease patients were compared with newly diagnosed Graves' disease patients by peripheral blood TCR sequencing and RNA sequencing.

The library was prepared using multiplex PCR. The sample was run on an Illumina HiSeq 4000. CDR3 regions were amplified by Arm-PCR with iRepertoire HTBI primers to construct TCR beta libraries. Before sequencing, the PCR products went through gel purification. In the paper's pipeline: Across samples, fewer than 70 TRBV and roughly 15 TRBJ segments were identified and used for gene usage analysis of CDR3 amino acid clonotypes. COPE and FqMerger were used to merge the filtered high-quality paired reads into contigs. Contigs were aligned with BLAST to IMGT TRBV, TRBD and TRBJ reference genes, and CDR3 was defined per IMGT. Any clonotype with a frequency above 0.1% was counted as a highly expanded clone. Shannon entropy was used to measure repertoire diversity, and the Gini coefficient was used to measure V-J evenness. A clonotype was considered public if more than one individual shared it. The public reads were run again by TCRdb, first through fastp at Q25 and then through MiXCR, and only productive beta chains were kept. Duplicate CDR3 protein sequences are folded into a single record with the most common DNA and genes. These V and J calls derive from TCRdb rather than the authors' analysis. The sample has just over 600,000 distinct CDR3 sequences on record, roughly 15% of them singletons. In total, the top ten clones hold about 18% of the sample.

Its CDR3 holds 13 amino acids, cysteine through phenylalanine. Here the CDR3 DNA is all that survives: 39 bases in frame from base 1. CDR1 is given as SEHNR and CDR2 as FQNEAQ, both from the germline V gene (reference sequence). V loses 2 bases, J loses 6 bases, and the germline ends lie 11 bases apart. Findings and caveats that apply to the study as a whole: The authors noted that the small sample size was a limitation that may lower accuracy. Only peripheral blood was studied, because thyroid tissue, the primary lesion, was inaccessible. Compared with newly diagnosed patients, patients with persistent Graves' disease had lower TCR Shannon entropy and fewer highly expanded clones, which suggests clonal expansion. Patients with persistent disease shared more public clonotypes (about 3,000) than newly diagnosed patients did (approximately 990). Sequencing and analysis were restricted to the TCR beta chain. Preferential use of TRBV28, TRBJ1-2 and TRBJ2-5 was observed in persistent disease, whereas TRBV20-1 and TRBJ2-1 were favored in newly diagnosed disease.

The data were also submitted as part of a second study, on T cells in Graves' hyperthyroidism and ophthalmopathy. Looking at the second paper: Stable Graves' hyperthyroidism was defined as the absence of progression to ophthalmopathy over 18 months of follow-up. Hyperthyroidism patients were newly diagnosed, with disease duration under 2 months, and aged 18 to 65 years. Exclusion was applied to patients with uncontrolled infections, other autoimmune diseases, pregnancy or lactation. Diagnoses relied on clinical symptoms, serum thyroxine and TRAb, thyroid ultrasound and orbital computed tomography. The TCR CDR3 was subjected to a first round of RT-PCR using the HTBI primer set and the Qiagen OneStep RT-PCR kit. Blood samples also contained most of the expanded thyroid clonotypes (frequency above 0.001), which suggests that blood repertoires may reflect thyroid immune responses. A 13 V-J signature model separated ophthalmopathy from stable hyperthyroidism, with approximately 87% sensitivity and 81.08% specificity in cross-validation and 80%/75% in testing. In validation, progression to ophthalmopathy was predicted by the model with almost 71% sensitivity and under 85% specificity, a median of roughly 6.4 months before onset. TCR V-J signatures able to tell the groups apart were searched for in a discovery cohort of 90 to 100 patients, of whom more than 40 had Graves' ophthalmopathy and more than 55 had stable Graves' hyperthyroidism. Whether ophthalmopathy could be predicted prospectively was tested in an independent validation cohort made up of roughly 19 hyperthyroidism patients plus 17 patients who later progressed to ophthalmopathy. The 80 to 100 discovery patients were randomly divided into training and test sets at a 7:3 ratio. Thyroid tissue and blood T-cell repertoires from six Graves' hyperthyroidism patients were also compared in the study. Once sampling was done, hyperthyroidism patients were given methimazole at a starting dose of 30 mg daily, whereas ophthalmopathy patients were given high-dose intravenous methylprednisolone. Libraries were constructed in a second round of multiplex PCR, after which size selection and purification were performed. Paired-end sequencing of the libraries was performed with 100 bp reads on an Illumina HiSeq2000. SOAPnuke was used to process the raw data, with reads discarded if the reads contained adapters or uncalled bases, had a mean Phred below 15, or lacked an exact constant-primer or identifier match. COPE v1.2.5 was used to merge high-quality paired reads, and clonotypes were defined as unique nucleotide sequences. MiTCR v1.1 was used to align clonotypes to the IMGT TRBV, TRBD and TRBJ reference segments. The analysis was restricted to V-J combinations with a frequency above 0.0001, which together covered about 99% of the repertoires. The TCS score was defined as the ratio of F50 (clonal expansion) to E x V (chaos), calculated using BLOSUM62-based TCRdist between CDR3 peptides within each V-J. Welch's t-statistics and random forest reduced fewer than 600 V-J features to roughly 13, which were used in a naive Bayes classifier (R e1071). No statistical method was used to fix the sample size in advance, and group allocation was not hidden from the investigators. The paper reports TCR Vbeta CDR3 sequencing of over 130 peripheral blood samples: under 45 ophthalmopathy, over 70 hyperthyroidism and 17 progressor patients.

The receptor's source is a woman in her twenties or thirties with Graves disease. Donor details come from another sample of the same person, matched by shared clones. The sequence is built from TRBV7-9 and TRBJ2-7, with the D gene not confidently named. The starting material was peripheral blood mononuclear cells (PBMCs), obtained at new diagnosis, from a patient treated with antithyroid drugs. At the DNA level, the sequence is TGTGCCAGCAGCTTAAGTTCCAGACCCGAGCAGTACTTC. Its amino acids are CASSLSSRPEQYF.